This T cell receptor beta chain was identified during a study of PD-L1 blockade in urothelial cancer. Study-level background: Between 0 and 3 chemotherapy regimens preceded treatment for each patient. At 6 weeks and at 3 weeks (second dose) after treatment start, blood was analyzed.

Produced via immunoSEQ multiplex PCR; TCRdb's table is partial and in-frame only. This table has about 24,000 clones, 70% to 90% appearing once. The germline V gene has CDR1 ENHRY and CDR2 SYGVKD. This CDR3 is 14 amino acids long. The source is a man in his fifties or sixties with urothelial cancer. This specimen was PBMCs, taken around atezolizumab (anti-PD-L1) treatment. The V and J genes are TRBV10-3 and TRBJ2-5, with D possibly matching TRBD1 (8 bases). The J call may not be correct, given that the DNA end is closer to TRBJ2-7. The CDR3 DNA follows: TGTGCCATCAGTTCTACAGGGGGGGCATACGAGCAGTACTTC. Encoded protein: CAISSTGGAYEQYF.